Included here is one T cell receptor (beta chain) sequence, with context. Only in-frame clones appear in the TCRdb table, and some are missing; sequencing was by immunoSEQ multiplex PCR. The data contain around 62,000 clones, roughly four fifths of them singletons. The data were obtained in a study of OX40 agonist ivuxolimab in advanced cancers. Across the study: The treatment was a fully human IgG2 OX40 agonist, ivuxolimab. Three patients responded partially, comprising one with hepatocellular carcinoma and two with cutaneous melanoma.

This CDR3 has 16 residues. Germline CDR1 reads MDHEN; CDR2 reads SYDVKM. Losses at the gene ends were 6 bases for V and 6 bases for J; bases not matched to a gene: 6. This chain links TRBV28 with TRBJ2-2; TRBD2 matches 14 bases. Sequences were derived from CD4+ or CD8+ T cells sorted from blood, sampled in a trial of the OX40 agonist ivuxolimab. The origin of this receptor is an adult with an advanced solid tumor such as melanoma, head and neck, liver or kidney cancer. For the CDR3, the DNA is TGTGCCAGCAGCCCCGGGACTAGCGGGAGACCCGGGGAGCTGTTTTTT. Protein product: CASSPGTSGRPGELFF.